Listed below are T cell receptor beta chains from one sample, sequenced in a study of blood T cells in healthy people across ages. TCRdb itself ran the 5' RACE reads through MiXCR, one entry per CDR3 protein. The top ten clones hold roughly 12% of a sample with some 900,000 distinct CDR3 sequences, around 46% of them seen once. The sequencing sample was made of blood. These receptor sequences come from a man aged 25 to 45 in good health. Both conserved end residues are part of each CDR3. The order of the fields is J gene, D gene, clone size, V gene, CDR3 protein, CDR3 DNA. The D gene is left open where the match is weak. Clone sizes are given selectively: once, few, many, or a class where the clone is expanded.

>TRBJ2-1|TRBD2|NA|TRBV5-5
CASRGTSGPNEQFF
TGTGCCAGCAGAGGGACTAGCGGACCGAATGAGCAGTTCTTC
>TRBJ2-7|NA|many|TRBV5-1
CASSSGTLSYEQYF
TGCGCCAGCAGCTCCGGGACACTGTCCTACGAGCAGTACTTC
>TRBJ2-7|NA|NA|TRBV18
CASSPGDSRYEQYF
TGTGCCAGCTCGCCCGGGGACTCCCGATACGAGCAGTACTTC
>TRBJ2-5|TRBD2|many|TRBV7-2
CASSLLAGGPETQYF
TGTGCCAGCAGCTTATTAGCGGGGGGGCCAGAGACCCAGTACTTC
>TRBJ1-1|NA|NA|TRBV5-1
CASTIAGNTEAFF
TGCGCCAGCACTATAGCAGGTAACACTGAAGCTTTCTTT
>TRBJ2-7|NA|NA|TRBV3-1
CASSQVRLSSFYEQYF
TGTGCCAGCAGCCAAGTACGGCTATCAAGTTTTTACGAGCAGTACTTC
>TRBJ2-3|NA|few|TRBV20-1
CSAIPGLVETDTQYF
TGCAGTGCTATCCCGGGTCTCGTAGAAACAGATACGCAGTATTTT
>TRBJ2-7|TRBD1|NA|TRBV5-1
CASSSDRGWGEQYF
TGCGCCAGCAGTTCCGACAGGGGTTGGGGCGAGCAGTACTTC
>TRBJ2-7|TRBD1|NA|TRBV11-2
CASSLAKGQGRYEQYF
TGTGCCAGCAGCTTAGCCAAAGGACAGGGGAGGTACGAGCAGTACTTC
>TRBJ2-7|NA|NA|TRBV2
CASRAQAGPSYEQYF
TGTGCCAGCAGGGCCCAGGCTGGGCCCTCCTACGAGCAGTACTTC